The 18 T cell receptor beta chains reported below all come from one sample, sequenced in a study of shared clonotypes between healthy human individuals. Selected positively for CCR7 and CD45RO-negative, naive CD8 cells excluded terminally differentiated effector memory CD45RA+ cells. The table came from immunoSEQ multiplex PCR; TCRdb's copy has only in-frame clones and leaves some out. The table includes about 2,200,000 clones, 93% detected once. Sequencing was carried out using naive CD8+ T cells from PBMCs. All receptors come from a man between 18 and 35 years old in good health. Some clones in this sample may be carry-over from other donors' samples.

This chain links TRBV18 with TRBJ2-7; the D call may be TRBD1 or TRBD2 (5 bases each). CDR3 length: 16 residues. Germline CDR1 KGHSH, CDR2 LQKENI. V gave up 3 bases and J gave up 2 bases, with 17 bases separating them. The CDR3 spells CASSPLGTEFAYEQYF. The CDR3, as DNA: TGTGCCAGCTCACCTCTAGGGACGGAGTTCGCCTACGAGCAGTACTTC.

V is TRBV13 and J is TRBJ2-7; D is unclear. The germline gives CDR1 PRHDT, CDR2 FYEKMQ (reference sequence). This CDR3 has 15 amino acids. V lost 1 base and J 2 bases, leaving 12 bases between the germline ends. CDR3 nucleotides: TGTGCCAGCAGCTTAGAGGCTGGCTCTCCCTACGAGCAGTACTTC. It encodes CASSLEAGSPYEQYF.

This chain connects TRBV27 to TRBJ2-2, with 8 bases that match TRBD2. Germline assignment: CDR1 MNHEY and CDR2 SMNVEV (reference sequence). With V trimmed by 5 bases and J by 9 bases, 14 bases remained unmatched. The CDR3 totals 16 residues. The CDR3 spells CASSGTQKRERRELFF. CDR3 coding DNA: TGTGCCAGCAGTGGCACCCAGAAGCGGGAGCGTAGGGAGCTGTTTTTT.

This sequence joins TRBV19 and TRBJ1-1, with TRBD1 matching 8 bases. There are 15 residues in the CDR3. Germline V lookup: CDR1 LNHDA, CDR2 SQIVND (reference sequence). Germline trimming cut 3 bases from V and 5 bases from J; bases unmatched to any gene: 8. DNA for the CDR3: TGTGCCAGTAGTATGTATTCAGGGGGCGCGACTGAAGCTTTCTTT. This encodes CASSMYSGGATEAFF.

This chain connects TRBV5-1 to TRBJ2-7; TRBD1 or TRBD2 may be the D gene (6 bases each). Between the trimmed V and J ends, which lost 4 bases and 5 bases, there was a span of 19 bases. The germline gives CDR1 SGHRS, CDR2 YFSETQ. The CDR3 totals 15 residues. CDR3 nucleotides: TGCGCCAGCAGCGGGGGGCGGGACCACCCGGACGAGCAGTACTTC. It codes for CASSGGRDHPDEQYF.

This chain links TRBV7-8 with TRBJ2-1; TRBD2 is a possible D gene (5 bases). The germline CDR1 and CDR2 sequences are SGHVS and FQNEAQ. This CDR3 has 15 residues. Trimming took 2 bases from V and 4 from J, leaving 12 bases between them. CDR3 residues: CASSLWTEGYNEQFF. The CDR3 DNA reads TGTGCCAGCAGCTTATGGACCGAGGGTTACAATGAGCAGTTCTTC.

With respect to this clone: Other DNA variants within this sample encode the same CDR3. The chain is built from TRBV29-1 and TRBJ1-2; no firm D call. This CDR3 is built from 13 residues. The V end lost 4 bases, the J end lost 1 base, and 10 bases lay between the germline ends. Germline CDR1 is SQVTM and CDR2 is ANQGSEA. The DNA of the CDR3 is TGCAGCGTTGCTAGGGCAGATAACTATGGCTACACCTTC. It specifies CSVARADNYGYTF.

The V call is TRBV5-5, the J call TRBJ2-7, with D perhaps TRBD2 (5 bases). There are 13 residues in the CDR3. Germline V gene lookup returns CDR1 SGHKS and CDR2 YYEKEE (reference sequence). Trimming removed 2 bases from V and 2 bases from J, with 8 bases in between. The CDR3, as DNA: TGTGCCAGCAGCTTTGAGCGGCCCTACGAGCAGTACTTC. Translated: CASSFERPYEQYF.

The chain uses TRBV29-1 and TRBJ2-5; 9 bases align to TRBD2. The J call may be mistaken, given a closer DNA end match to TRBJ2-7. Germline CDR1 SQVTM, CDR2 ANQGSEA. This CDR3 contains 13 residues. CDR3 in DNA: TGCAGCGTTAGGGCTAGCGGGAACGACGAGCAGTACTTC. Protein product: CSVRASGNDEQYF.

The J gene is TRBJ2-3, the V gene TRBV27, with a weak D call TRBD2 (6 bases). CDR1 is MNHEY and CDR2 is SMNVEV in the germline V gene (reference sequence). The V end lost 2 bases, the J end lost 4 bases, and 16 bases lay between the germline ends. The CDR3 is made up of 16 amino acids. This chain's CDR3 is CASSLISPGGPDTQYF. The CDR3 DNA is TGTGCCAGCAGTTTAATAAGCCCCGGAGGGCCAGATACGCAGTATTTT.

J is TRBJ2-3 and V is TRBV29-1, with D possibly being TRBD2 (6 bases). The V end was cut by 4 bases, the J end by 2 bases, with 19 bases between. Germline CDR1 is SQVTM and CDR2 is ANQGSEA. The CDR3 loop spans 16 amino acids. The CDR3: CSVAPWRARDTDTQYF. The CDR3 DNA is TGCAGCGTTGCCCCTTGGAGGGCCAGGGACACAGATACGCAGTATTTT.

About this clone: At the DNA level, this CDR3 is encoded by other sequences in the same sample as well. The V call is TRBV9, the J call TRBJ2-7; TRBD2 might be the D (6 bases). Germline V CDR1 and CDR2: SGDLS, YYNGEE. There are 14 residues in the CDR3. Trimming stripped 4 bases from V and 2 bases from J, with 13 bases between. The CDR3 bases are TGTGCCAGCAGCCCTGGCGGGGTGGCCTACGAGCAGTACTTC. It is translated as CASSPGGVAYEQYF.

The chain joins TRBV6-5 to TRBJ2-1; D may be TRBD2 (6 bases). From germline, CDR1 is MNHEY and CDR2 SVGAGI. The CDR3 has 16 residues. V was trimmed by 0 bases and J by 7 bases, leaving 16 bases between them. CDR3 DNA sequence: TGTGCCAGCAGTTACTCAAGGGTCAGGAGGGATAATGAGCAGTTCTTC. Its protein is CASSYSRVRRDNEQFF.

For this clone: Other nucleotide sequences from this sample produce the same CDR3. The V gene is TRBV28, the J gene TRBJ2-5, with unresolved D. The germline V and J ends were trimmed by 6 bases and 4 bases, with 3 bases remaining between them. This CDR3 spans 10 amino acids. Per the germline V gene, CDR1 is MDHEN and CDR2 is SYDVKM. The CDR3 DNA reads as TGTGCCAGCAGCCGAGAGACCCAGTACTTC. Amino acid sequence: CASSRETQYF.

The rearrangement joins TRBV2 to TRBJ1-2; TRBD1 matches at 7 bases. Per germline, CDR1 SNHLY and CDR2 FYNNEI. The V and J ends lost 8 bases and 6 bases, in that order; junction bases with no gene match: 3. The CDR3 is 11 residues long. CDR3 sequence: CASADRDGYTF. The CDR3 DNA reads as TGTGCCAGCGCTGACAGGGATGGCTACACCTTC.

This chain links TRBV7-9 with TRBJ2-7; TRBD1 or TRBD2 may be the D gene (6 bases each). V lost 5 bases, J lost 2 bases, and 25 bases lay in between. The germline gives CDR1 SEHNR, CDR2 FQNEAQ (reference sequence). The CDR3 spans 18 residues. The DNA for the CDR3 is TGTGCCAGCAGCCCTAGGGGGGCAGGGCTAGCGAGACCCTACGAGCAGTACTTC. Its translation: CASSPRGAGLARPYEQYF.

CDR3 protein: CASSPGTGFSYEQYF. CDR3 DNA sequence: TGCGCCAGCAGCCCCGGGACAGGGTTTTCCTACGAGCAGTACTTC. This chain uses TRBV5-1 with TRBJ2-7, with 9 bases that match TRBD1. This CDR3 has 15 amino acids. J gave up 1 base and V 4 bases, and 6 bases lay outside the gene matches. Germline V CDR1 and CDR2: SGHRS, YFSETQ.

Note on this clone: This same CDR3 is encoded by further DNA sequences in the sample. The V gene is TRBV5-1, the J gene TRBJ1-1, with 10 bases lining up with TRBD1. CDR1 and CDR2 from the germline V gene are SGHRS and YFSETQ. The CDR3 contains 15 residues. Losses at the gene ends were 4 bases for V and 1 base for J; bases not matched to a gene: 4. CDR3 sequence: CASSLGQGGNTEAFF. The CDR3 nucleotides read TGCGCCAGCAGCCTAGGACAGGGGGGGAACACTGAAGCTTTCTTT.